This entry lists 5 T cell receptor beta chains sequenced from one sample in a study of identical twins. TCRdb reanalysed the 5' RACE reads using MiXCR and keeps one entry per CDR3 protein. Of 1,800,000 or so distinct CDR3 sequences in the sample, roughly 35% are singletons; the top ten hold under 0.35%. The sequencing input was cord blood. All receptors derive from a newborn girl in good health.

This chain uses TRBV10-3 with TRBJ2-7, with a weak D call TRBD1 (5 bases). The germline V gene encodes CDR1 ENHRY and CDR2 SYGVKD. V lost 5 bases and J 7 bases, leaving 15 bases between the germline ends. The CDR3 length is 13 residues. CDR3 DNA: TGTGCCATCAGTAAATCAGGGCCTAATGAGCAGTACTTC. Translation: CAISKSGPNEQYF.

The chain recombines TRBV24-1 with TRBJ2-1, with 8 bases fitting TRBD2. CDR3 length: 16 residues. With V trimmed by 5 bases and J by 8 bases, 13 bases remained unmatched. Germline lookup yields CDR1 KGHDR and CDR2 SFDVKD. This CDR3 is CATSAPLAGLGHEQFF. CDR3 DNA: TGTGCCACCAGTGCCCCTTTAGCGGGATTGGGTCATGAGCAGTTCTTC.

J is TRBJ2-3 and V is TRBV25-1; no firm D call. CDR1 is MGHDK and CDR2 is SYGVNS in the germline V gene. This CDR3 spans 12 amino acids. Trimming left V 1 base short and J 11 bases short, with 10 bases between. The CDR3 nucleotides are TGTGCCAGCAGTGAATGGGGAAGGGAGCAGTATTTT. Translated: CASSEWGREQYF. Full variable domain (missing parts from reference TRBV25-1 and TRBJ2-3): EADIYQTPRYLVIGTGKKITLECSQTMGHDKMYWYQQDPGMELHLIHYSYGVNSTEKGDLSSESTVSRIRTEHFPLTLESARPSHTSQYLCASSEWGREQYFGPGTRLTVL.

In its sample, this clonotype was seen a few times. The gene calls are TRBV28 and TRBJ2-3; D call uncertain. The CDR3 totals 13 residues. V gave up 2 bases and J gave up 7 bases, with 10 bases separating them. Germline V gene data show CDR1 as MDHEN and CDR2 as SYDVKM. The CDR3 is CASSLEETNTQYF. In nucleotides, the CDR3 is TGTGCCAGCAGTTTAGAAGAAACCAATACGCAGTATTTT.

This clonotype was observed a few times. The gene calls are TRBV5-1 and TRBJ1-1, with unresolved D. The V gene's germline CDR1 is SGHRS and CDR2 YFSETQ. V was shortened by 4 bases and J by 3 bases, with 16 bases between the two germline ends. The CDR3 loop spans 15 amino acids. This chain's CDR3 is CASSPRTKSDTEAFF. The CDR3 DNA sequence: TGCGCCAGCAGCCCCCGGACTAAGTCTGACACTGAAGCTTTCTTT.